This T cell receptor (beta chain) was identified during a study of T cells of healthy individuals. Each CDR3 protein gets one entry after TCRdb re-called the 5' RACE reads with MiXCR. The sample has tens of thousands of distinct CDR3 sequences; about 4.5% are singletons. The table lists this clonotype with many counts. The V end was cut by 3 bases, the J end by 3 bases, with 8 bases between. The germline V gene has CDR1 MGHRA and CDR2 YSYEKL. CDR3 length equals 13 residues. The TCR sequence derives from a human donor in good health. The rearrangement links TRBV4-1 to TRBJ1-1, with D possibly matching TRBD1 (6 bases). CDR3 in DNA: TGCGCCAGCAGCCATGGGGGCCACACTGAAGCTTTCTTT. Translation: CASSHGGHTEAFF.